This TCR beta chain was captured by sequencing in a study of shared clonotypes between healthy human individuals. About the study: The donor group consisted of a couple of women and a few men, aged 18 to 49. CD4 naive cells filled three plates per donor, CD4 memory three, CD8 naive two and CD8 memory one.

The CDR3 runs to 13 residues. The V and J ends lost 0 bases and 5 bases respectively, with 7 bases between them. Germline V lookup: CDR1 SGHNT, CDR2 YENEEA. Those who donated, Caucasian adults without exception, all lived in Nashville, Tennessee. Data came from immunoSEQ multiplex PCR; TCRdb stores just in-frame clones and leaves some out. The sample lists a few hundred thousand clones; 60% to 80% were seen once. This TCR was recovered from a man in his thirties or forties in good health. V is TRBV11-3 and J is TRBJ2-5; no clear D gene. Sequencing was performed on memory CD4+ T cells sorted from blood. Noted subset: CD45RA-negative fraction. The CDR3 sequence is CASSLEETETQYF. CDR3 nucleotides: TGTGCCAGCAGCTTAGAGGAGACGGAGACCCAGTACTTC.